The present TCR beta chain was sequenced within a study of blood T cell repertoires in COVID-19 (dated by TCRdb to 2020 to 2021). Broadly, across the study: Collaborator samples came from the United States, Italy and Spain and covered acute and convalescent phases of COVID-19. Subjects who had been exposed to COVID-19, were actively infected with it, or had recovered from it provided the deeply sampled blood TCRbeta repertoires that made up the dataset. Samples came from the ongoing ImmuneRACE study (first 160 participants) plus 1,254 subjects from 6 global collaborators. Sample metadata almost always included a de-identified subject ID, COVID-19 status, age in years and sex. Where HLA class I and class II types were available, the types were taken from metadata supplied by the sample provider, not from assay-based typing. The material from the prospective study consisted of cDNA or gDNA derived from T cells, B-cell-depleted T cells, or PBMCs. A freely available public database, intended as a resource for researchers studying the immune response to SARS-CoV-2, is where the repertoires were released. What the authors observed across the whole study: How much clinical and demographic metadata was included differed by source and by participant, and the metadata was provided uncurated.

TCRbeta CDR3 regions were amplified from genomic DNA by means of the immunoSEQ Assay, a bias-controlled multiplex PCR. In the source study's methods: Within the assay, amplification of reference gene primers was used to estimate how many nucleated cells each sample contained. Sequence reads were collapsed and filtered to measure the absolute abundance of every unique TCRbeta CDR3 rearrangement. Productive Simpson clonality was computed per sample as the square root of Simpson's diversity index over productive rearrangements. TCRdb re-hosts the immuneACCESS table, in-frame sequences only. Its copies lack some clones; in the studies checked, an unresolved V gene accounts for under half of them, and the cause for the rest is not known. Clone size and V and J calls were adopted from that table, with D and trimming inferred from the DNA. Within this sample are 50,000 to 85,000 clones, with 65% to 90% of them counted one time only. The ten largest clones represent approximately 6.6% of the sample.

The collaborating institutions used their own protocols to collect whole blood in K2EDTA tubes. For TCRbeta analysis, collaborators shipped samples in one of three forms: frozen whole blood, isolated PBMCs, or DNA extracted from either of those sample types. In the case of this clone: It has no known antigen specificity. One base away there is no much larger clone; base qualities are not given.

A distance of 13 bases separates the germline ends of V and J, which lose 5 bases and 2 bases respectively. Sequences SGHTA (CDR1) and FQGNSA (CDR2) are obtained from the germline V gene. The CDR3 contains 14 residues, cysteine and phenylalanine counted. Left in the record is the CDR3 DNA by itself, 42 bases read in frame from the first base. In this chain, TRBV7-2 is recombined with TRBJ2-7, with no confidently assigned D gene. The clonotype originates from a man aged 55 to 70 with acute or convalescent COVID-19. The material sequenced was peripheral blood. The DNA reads TGTGCCAGCAGCATGCCGACGACAACCTACGAGCAGTACTTC. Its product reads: CASSMPTTTYEQYF.